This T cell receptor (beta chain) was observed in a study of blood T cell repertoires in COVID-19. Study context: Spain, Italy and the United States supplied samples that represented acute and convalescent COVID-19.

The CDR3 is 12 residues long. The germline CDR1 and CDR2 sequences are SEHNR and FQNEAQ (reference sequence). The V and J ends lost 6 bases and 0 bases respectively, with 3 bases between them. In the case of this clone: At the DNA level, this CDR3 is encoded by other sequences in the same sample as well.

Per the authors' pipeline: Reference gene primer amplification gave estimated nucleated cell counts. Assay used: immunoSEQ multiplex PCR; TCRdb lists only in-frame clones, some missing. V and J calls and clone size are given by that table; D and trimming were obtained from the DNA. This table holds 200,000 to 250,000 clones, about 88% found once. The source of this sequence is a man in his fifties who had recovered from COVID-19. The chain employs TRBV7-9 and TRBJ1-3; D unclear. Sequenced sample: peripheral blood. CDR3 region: CASRSSGNTIYF. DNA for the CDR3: TGTGCCAGCAGGAGCTCTGGAAACACCATATATTTT.